This paragraph reports one T cell receptor (beta chain). These data are taken from a study of control samples from healthy donors and cancer patients. This CDR3 has 14 amino acids. The V end was cut by 6 bases, the J end by 3 bases, with 12 bases between. Germline values: CDR1 MGHDK, CDR2 SYGVNS. Here immunoSEQ multiplex PCR was the method, and the copy in TCRdb shows in-frame clones only, minus some. The sample includes about 51,000 clones, around 80% of them seen just once. The receptor was derived from a man between 70 and 80 years old in good health. The sample was blood. The chain is built from TRBV25-1 and TRBJ1-5, with a tentative D call TRBD1 (6 bases). The CDR3 DNA reads as TGTGCCAGCAGCACGACAGGATCCAATCAGCCCCAGCATTTT. Translation gives CASSTTGSNQPQHF.